The 4 T cell receptor beta chains below were found in one sample sequenced in a study of regulatory T cells in long-lasting Graves disease. Researchers made TCR beta libraries by using iRepertoire HTBI primers and running Arm-PCR on CDR3 regions. MiXCR, applied by TCRdb to the multiplex PCR reads, yields one record per CDR3 protein. The sample contains about 620,000 distinct CDR3 sequences, under 20% of which appear only once. Time point described: newly diagnosed GD, antithyroid drugs for less than 3 months. RNA extracted from PBMCs served as the sequencing template. The sample was also linked to a second study, of T cells in Graves' hyperthyroidism and ophthalmopathy.

The specimen comprised peripheral blood mononuclear cells (PBMCs), sampled at new diagnosis, from a patient treated with antithyroid drugs. These receptors were taken from a woman aged 25-40 years with Graves disease.

This clonotype was detected a few times. The CDR3 sequence is CASRTGQGRNTIYF. As DNA, the CDR3 is TGTGCCAGTAGAACGGGACAGGGAAGAAACACCATATATTTT. This chain links TRBV19 with TRBJ1-3; 9 nucleotides line up with TRBD1. Germline trimming cut 6 bases from V and 5 bases from J; bases unmatched to any gene: 5. The CDR3 length is 14 residues. Germline loops: CDR1 LNHDA, CDR2 SQIVND (reference sequence).

The chain has TRBV19 and TRBJ1-1; a possible D gene is TRBD1 (6 bases). V dropped 5 bases and J dropped 5 bases, with 12 bases sitting between them. The CDR3 spans 13 residues. Germline assignment: CDR1 LNHDA and CDR2 SQIVND (reference sequence). CDR3 sequence: CASSAKGGTEAFF. The CDR3 coding sequence is TGTGCCAGTAGTGCCAAGGGGGGGACTGAAGCTTTCTTT. Full variable domain (missing parts from reference TRBV19 and TRBJ1-1): DGGITQSPKYLFRKEGQNVTLSCEQNLNHDAMYWYRQDPGQGLRLIYYSQIVNDFQKGDIAEGYSVSREKKESFPLTVTSAQKNPTAFYLCASSAKGGTEAFFGQGTRLTVV.

J is TRBJ2-5 and V is TRBV4-1, with D perhaps matching TRBD2 (6 bases). V lost 4 bases and J lost 5, with 20 bases in between. Germline CDR1 and CDR2: MGHRA and YSYEKL. This CDR3 comprises 16 residues. DNA of the CDR3: TGCGCCAGCAGCCCGGAAAGCAGGAGGGCCGGTGAGACCCAGTACTTC. Its protein is CASSPESRRAGETQYF.

This clonotype was counted at least ten times. The rearrangement joins TRBV6-1 to TRBJ2-7; D remains unclear. The CDR3 consists of 11 residues. V was pared by 6 bases and J by 4 bases, with 7 bases between. The germline gives CDR1 MNHNS, CDR2 SASEGT. The CDR3 DNA sequence: TGTGCCAGCAGCAACTATTACGAGCAGTACTTC. This gives the protein CASSNYYEQYF.